The clone carrying this TCR beta chain is medium-sized by share. Its antigen is not known. Study-wide points: Tumor memory CD4+ T cell TCR gene usage was found to cluster with blood and lymph node memory CD4+ cells and with lymph node naive CD4+ cells.

The CDR3 is 15 amino acids. The V and J ends lost 0 bases and 5 bases, in that order; junction bases with no gene match: 4. From germline, CDR1 is DFQATT and CDR2 SNEGSKA (reference sequence). Full-length variable regions came from constant-region reverse primers plus semi-nested Nested Universal Primer A PCR. TCRdb analysed the 5' RACE reads with MiXCR anew, one entry per CDR3 protein. The repertoire has about 8,600 distinct CDR3 sequences, approximately 15% of them found once; the top ten carry 3.5% to 4.5%. The TCR originated in a female donor with breast cancer. This chain joins TRBV20-1 and TRBJ2-3; 11 bases are shared with TRBD2. Specimen: memory CD4+ T cells sorted from blood. Subset denoted: memory CD4+ T cells, CD4+CD45RO+CD25-. The CDR3 loop is CSARDPTSGEDTQYF. CDR3 DNA sequence: TGCAGTGCTAGAGATCCGACTAGCGGGGAAGATACGCAGTATTTT.